This T cell receptor (beta chain) was profiled in a study of T cell responses to AZD1222 COVID-19 vaccine. Clones were sequenced by immunoSEQ multiplex PCR, and TCRdb holds only the in-frame ones, with some missing. There are some 150,000 clones in the sample; roughly 90% occur only once, and approximately 4.5% lies in the top ten. CDR1 SEHNR and CDR2 FQNEAQ come from the germline V gene (reference sequence). The CDR3 runs to 15 residues. V dropped 4 bases and J dropped 4 bases, with 13 bases sitting between them. General study findings and limits: Spike-specific TCRs gained breadth and depth after people received two AZD1222 doses. Distributed over spike, vaccine-associated CD4 TCRs predominated at 160-218 and 743-854. Nearly half of spike-specific TCRs reportedly go after variant regions that carry no mutations.

A word on this clone: Its antigen remains unknown.

This chain joins TRBV7-9 and TRBJ2-2; D unresolved. The sequence derives from an adult who received the AZD1222 COVID-19 vaccine. The input for sequencing was peripheral blood, taken 28 days after the second AZD1222 dose. DNA of the CDR3: TGTGCCAGCAGCTCCCCCGGACCGGCCACCGGGGAGCTGTTTTTT. This sequence encodes CASSSPGPATGELFF.